One and the same sample provided the 28 T cell receptor beta chains below, sequenced in a study of beta chain features in type 1 diabetes. Reverse transcription of all isolated RNA meant that expressed TCRB transcripts were sequenced. Libraries were prepared by immunoSEQ multiplex PCR; TCRdb keeps only in-frame clonotypes and omits some of them. The sample yields approximately 18,000 clones, about 50% seen once. The material sequenced was stem cell memory CD4+ T cells from blood. These receptors came from a young man in good health.

The rearrangement uses TRBV5-1 and TRBJ2-1; no clear D gene. V lost 0 bases, J lost 1 base, and 11 bases lay in between. The CDR3 extends over 16 amino acids. Germline CDR1 SGHRS, CDR2 YFSETQ. The CDR3, as DNA: TGCGCCAGCAGCTTGGGGCAGGCGATGTCCTACAATGAGCAGTTCTTC. Translation: CASSLGQAMSYNEQFF.

This clone appeared a single time. V gene TRBV27 combines with J gene TRBJ2-3; 10 bases match TRBD2. CDR1 and CDR2 from the germline V gene are MNHEY and SMNVEV (reference sequence). J lost 5 bases, V lost 4 bases, and 6 bases had no gene match. CDR3 length: 15 residues. In DNA form, the CDR3 reads TGTGCCAGCAGTTACTGGACTAGCGGAAGAGATACGCAGTATTTT. Its protein is CASSYWTSGRDTQYF.

V is TRBV29-1 and J is TRBJ1-2; D is perhaps TRBD1 (5 bases). The CDR3 is 14 residues long. V lost 4 bases and J lost 3, with 15 bases in between. Germline V gene data show CDR1 as SQVTM and CDR2 as ANQGSEA. The CDR3 sequence: CSVVAGRNHYGYTF. CDR3 DNA: TGCAGCGTTGTCGCAGGGCGGAATCACTATGGCTACACCTTC.

V is TRBV30 and J is TRBJ2-2, with 8 bases identical to TRBD2. Trimming removed 5 bases from V and 7 bases from J; junction bases left unmatched: 9. The CDR3 runs 14 residues. CDR1 is GTSNPN, CDR2 SVGIG, per germline (reference sequence). Here the CDR3 reads CAWESGSGGGELFF. CDR3 bases: TGTGCCTGGGAGTCGGGGAGCGGGGGCGGGGAGCTGTTTTTT.

The chain recombines TRBV7-8 with TRBJ2-3, with TRBD1 matching over 8 bases. CDR3 length: 15 residues. The germline V gene has CDR1 SGHVS and CDR2 FQNEAQ. The ends lost 5 bases at V and 3 bases at J; junction bases unmatched: 7. CDR3 region: CASSTWTGWTDTQYF. CDR3 sequence (DNA): TGTGCCAGCAGCACCTGGACAGGGTGGACAGATACGCAGTATTTT. Looking up the rest from reference TRBV7-8 and TRBJ2-3 gives the full variable domain: GAGVSQSPRYKVAKRGQDVALRCDPISGHVSLFWYQQALGQGPEFLTYFQNEAQLDKSGLPSDRFFAERPEGSVSTLKIQRTQQEDSAVYLCASSTWTGWTDTQYFGPGTRLTVL.

The chain joins TRBV7-3 to TRBJ2-2; D uncertain. Germline V gene lookup returns CDR1 SGHTA and CDR2 FQGTGA. This CDR3 region has 14 residues. The V end was cut by 8 bases, the J end by 3 bases, with 13 bases between. CDR3 in DNA: TGTGCCAGCCGGAGAAACCAAGACACCGGGGAGCTGTTTTTT. This translates into CASRRNQDTGELFF.

The chain joins TRBV4-2 to TRBJ2-3, with 15 bases matching TRBD2. V was pared by 1 base and J by 6 bases, with 8 bases of the junction left unmatched. Germline CDR1 and CDR2: LGHNA and YNFKEQ. The CDR3 is 18 residues long. The CDR3 DNA reads TGTGCCAGCAGCCAAGCTTTGGGACTAGCGGGGGGATTGGATACGCAGTATTTT. Translated: CASSQALGLAGGLDTQYF.

CDR3 DNA: TGCGCCAGCAGCGCAGGGGGCCTTCAGCCCCAGCATTTT. Its translation: CASSAGGLQPQHF. The chain couples TRBV10-2 to TRBJ1-5, with 8 nucleotides matching TRBD1. CDR3 size: 13 residues. Germline values: CDR1 WSHSY, CDR2 SAAADI. The J segment lost 6 bases and the V segment lost 6 bases, leaving 4 bases of the junction unmatched.

This clone has a handful of counts. J is TRBJ2-1 and V is TRBV6-5; TRBD2 agrees at 10 bases. Germline V gene sequence: CDR1 MNHEY, CDR2 SVGAGI. V lost 4 bases and J lost 9; bases outside the gene matches: 6. This CDR3 contains 14 residues. The CDR3 DNA sequence: TGTGCCAGCAGTTCCCAACTAGCGGGGTCTGAGCAGTTCTTC. Translated: CASSSQLAGSEQFF.

The chain is built from TRBV28 and TRBJ2-5, with 7 nucleotides matching TRBD1. The assigned J gene may be wrong: the sequence end matches TRBJ2-7 better. Germline V CDR1 and CDR2: MDHEN, SYDVKM. CDR3 length equals 13 residues. As DNA, the CDR3 is TGTGCCAGCAGCTCGGGACAGCATGTCGAGCAGTACTTC. The encoded protein is CASSSGQHVEQYF.

The chain links TRBV27 to TRBJ1-5; D unresolved. Per germline, CDR1 MNHEY and CDR2 SMNVEV (reference sequence). Trimming took 1 base from V and 5 from J, leaving 9 bases between them. The CDR3 is made up of 14 amino acids. In nucleotides, the CDR3 is TGTGCCAGCAGTTTATATTCGAGAGATCAGCCCCAGCATTTT. Residues: CASSLYSRDQPQHF.

J is TRBJ1-6 and V is TRBV28; 9 nucleotides line up with TRBD1. The germline CDR1 and CDR2 sequences are MDHEN and SYDVKM. There are 13 residues in the CDR3. V lost 8 bases to trimming and J lost 11 bases; unmatched junction nucleotides: 7. The CDR3 region has the DNA TGTGCCAGCCTGGACCGGGACAGGGCACCCCTCCACTTT. Its protein is CASLDRDRAPLHF.

In this sample, this clone turned up a few times. The CDR3 coding sequence is TGCGCCAGCTCCCGGGACAGGGGCTCCTACGAGCAGTACTTC. It translates to CASSRDRGSYEQYF. J is TRBJ2-7 and V is TRBV4-3; TRBD1 aligns across 10 bases. Germline values: CDR1 LGHNA, CDR2 YSLEER. The CDR3 has 14 amino acids. V gave up 8 bases and J gave up 0 bases; unmatched junction bases: 4.

The genes are TRBV28 and TRBJ2-2, with 7 bases fitting TRBD1. The V segment lost 4 bases and the J segment 1 base; nucleotides outside the gene matches: 3. The CDR3 contains 15 residues. Germline loops: CDR1 MDHEN, CDR2 SYDVKM. CDR3 coding DNA: TGTGCCAGCAGTTCGGGACAGAGGAACACCGGGGAGCTGTTTTTT. The encoded protein is CASSSGQRNTGELFF. The full variable domain, in which reference TRBV28 and TRBJ2-2 provide the parts outside the CDR3, is DVKVTQSSRYLVKRTGEKVFLECVQDMDHENMFWYRQDPGLGLRLIYFSYDVKMKEKGDIPEGYSVSREKKERFSLILESASTNQTSMYLCASSSGQRNTGELFFGEGSRLTVL.

The genes are TRBV7-3 and TRBJ1-2; D may be TRBD1 (5 bases). V shed 4 bases and J shed 6 bases, with 12 bases lying between them. The CDR3 has 13 residues. Germline CDR1 is SGHTA and CDR2 is FQGTGA. This CDR3 reads CASSSPQGDGYTF. CDR3 DNA: TGTGCCAGCAGCTCACCCCAAGGGGATGGCTACACCTTC.

J is TRBJ2-7 and V is TRBV20-1, with D uncertain. Germline CDR1 is DFQATT and CDR2 is SNEGSKA (reference sequence). The CDR3 covers 10 residues. Trimming removed 3 bases at V and 6 bases at J, with 6 bases between. DNA for the CDR3: TGCAGTGCTAGTGTGAGCGAGCAGTACTTC. It specifies CSASVSEQYF.

This clone is a singleton in its sample. The rearrangement uses TRBV11-3 and TRBJ2-3; TRBD1 matches 7 bases. The CDR3 is 15 amino acids. CDR1 is SGHNT, CDR2 YENEEA, per germline. Losses at the gene ends were 0 bases for V and 7 bases for J; bases not matched to a gene: 7. In nucleotides, the CDR3 is TGTGCCAGCAGCTTAGAAGGGACAGCAACTAATACGCAGTATTTT. Amino acid sequence: CASSLEGTATNTQYF.

The rearrangement joins TRBV5-5 to TRBJ2-1; D is perhaps TRBD2 (7 bases). Trimming cost V 0 bases and J 7 bases, with 17 bases left between them. This CDR3 contains 16 residues. From germline, CDR1 is SGHKS and CDR2 YYEKEE (reference sequence). In DNA form, the CDR3 reads TGTGCCAGCAGCTTGGCCGGGGGCGGGGGATGGAATGAGCAGTTCTTC. It is translated as CASSLAGGGGWNEQFF.

This chain uses TRBV28 with TRBJ1-6, with 9 bases aligning to TRBD1. Germline V gene sequence: CDR1 MDHEN, CDR2 SYDVKM. V trimming: 5 bases; J trimming: 5 bases; junction bases outside the gene matches: 10. The CDR3 contains 17 residues. This chain's CDR3 is CASSIGQGLRDNSPLHF. The CDR3 nucleotides read TGTGCCAGCAGTATCGGACAGGGGCTCCGAGATAATTCACCCCTCCACTTT.

The chain carries TRBV7-9 and TRBJ2-5; 7 bases map to TRBD1. Germline V CDR1 and CDR2: SEHNR, FQNEAQ (reference sequence). V gave up 8 bases and J gave up 2 bases; unmatched junction bases: 20. The CDR3 consists of 18 residues. The CDR3 loop is CASRLSLWKSQGQETQYF. The CDR3 DNA sequence: TGTGCCAGCCGCCTCAGCTTGTGGAAGTCACAGGGGCAAGAGACCCAGTACTTC. The full variable domain, rest sourced from reference TRBV7-9 and TRBJ2-5, is DTGVSQNPRHKITKRGQNVTFRCDPISEHNRLYWYRQTLGQGPEFLTYFQNEAQLEKSRLLSDRFSAERPKGSFSTLEIQRTEQGDSAMYLCASRLSLWKSQGQETQYFGPGTRLLVL.

The V gene is TRBV2, the J gene TRBJ2-5; TRBD1 might be the D (6 bases). Trimming removed 6 bases at V and 0 bases at J, with 8 bases between. CDR3 size: 13 residues. The V gene's germline CDR1 is SNHLY and CDR2 FYNNEI. CDR3 sequence (DNA): TGTGCCAGCAGCAGGGGCTACCAAGAGACCCAGTACTTC. Protein product: CASSRGYQETQYF. The full variable domain, rest sourced from reference TRBV2 and TRBJ2-5, is EPEVTQTPSHQVTQMGQEVILRCVPISNHLYFYWYRQILGQKVEFLVSFYNNEISEKSEIFDDQFSVERPDGSNFTLKIRSTKLEDSAMYFCASSRGYQETQYFGPGTRLLVL.

The CDR3 bases are TGCGCCAGCAGCACCCTGACTAGCGGGAGCTCCGAGCAGTACTTC. Its translation is CASSTLTSGSSEQYF. The chain combines TRBV5-1 with TRBJ2-7; 12 bases are shared with TRBD2. Germline V gene sequence: CDR1 SGHRS, CDR2 YFSETQ. This CDR3 is 15 amino acids long. V was clipped by 4 bases and J by 6 bases; unmatched bases: 8.

V is TRBV29-1 and J is TRBJ1-1; 7 bases line up with TRBD1. Germline V lookup: CDR1 SQVTM, CDR2 ANQGSEA. V trimming: 7 bases; J trimming: 3 bases; junction bases outside the gene matches: 5. CDR3 length equals 12 residues. The CDR3 bases are TGCAGCGCAAGGGGGCTTGACACTGAAGCTTTCTTT. It codes for CSARGLDTEAFF.

This sequence joins TRBV12-5 and TRBJ2-5, with D tentatively TRBD2 (6 bases). V was trimmed by 2 bases and J by 4 bases, leaving 17 bases between them. The CDR3 covers 16 residues. Looked up from germline, CDR1 is LGHNT and CDR2 is FRNRAP. The CDR3 spells CASGLKFPGVRETQYF. Written as DNA, the CDR3 is TGTGCTAGTGGTTTGAAGTTCCCGGGAGTCCGAGAGACCCAGTACTTC. The full variable domain, completed using reference TRBV12-5 and TRBJ2-5, is DARVTQTPRHKVTEMGQEVTMRCQPILGHNTVFWYRQTMMQGLELLAYFRNRAPLDDSGMPKDRFSAEMPDATLATLKIQPSEPRDSAVYFCASGLKFPGVRETQYFGPGTRLLVL.

This clone was recorded a few times. The DNA for the CDR3 is TGTGCCTGGGAACAGGGGGCCTACAATGAGCAGTTCTTC. This codes for CAWEQGAYNEQFF. J is TRBJ2-1 and V is TRBV30, with TRBD1 matching 8 bases. The V gene's germline CDR1 is GTSNPN and CDR2 SVGIG (reference sequence). V trimming: 5 bases; J trimming: 2 bases; junction bases outside the gene matches: 2. The CDR3 totals 13 residues.

V gene TRBV7-9 combines with J gene TRBJ1-6; the D gene is possibly TRBD1 (5 bases). V was shortened by 5 bases and J by 10 bases, with 15 bases between the two germline ends. This CDR3 comprises 14 residues. Per the germline V gene, CDR1 is SEHNR and CDR2 is FQNEAQ (reference sequence). CDR3 DNA: TGTGCCAGCAGCCAAGTCAGGGTCGGATCACCCCTCCACTTT. It codes for CASSQVRVGSPLHF.

The chain couples TRBV7-2 to TRBJ2-3; 8 nucleotides align to TRBD1. The V gene's germline CDR1 is SGHTA and CDR2 FQGNSA. CDR3 length: 14 residues. After removal of 5 bases from V and 4 bases from J, the junction contained 5 bases not matched to a gene. The CDR3 nucleotides read TGTGCCAGCAGCCCCTTGACAGGGGCAGATACGCAGTATTTT. Its protein product is CASSPLTGADTQYF.

The chain links TRBV27 to TRBJ2-1; D gene unclear. V lost 7 bases to trimming and J lost 5 bases, with 12 bases between them. The CDR3 length is 13 residues. Per the germline V gene, CDR1 is MNHEY and CDR2 is SMNVEV (reference sequence). As DNA, the CDR3 is TGTGCCAGCACCAACTGGGCCCACAATGAGCAGTTCTTC. Translating it yields CASTNWAHNEQFF.